The 8 T cell receptor beta chains below come from one sample, sequenced in a study of regulatory T cells in long-lasting Graves disease (dated by TCRdb to about 2021). The library came from multiplex PCR. The sequencer was an Illumina HiSeq 4000. To build TCR beta libraries, CDR3 regions were amplified by Arm-PCR using iRepertoire HTBI primers. The public reads were reanalyzed by TCRdb: fastp trimming at Q25, MiXCR alignment, in-frame beta chains only. Rows with one shared CDR3 protein collapse into an entry with the most common genes and DNA. This sample comprises 600,000 to 650,000 distinct CDR3 sequences, less than 20% of them detected only once. In total, the top ten clones hold around 18% of the sample. The meaning of the sample's time point label: newly diagnosed GD, antithyroid drugs for less than 3 months. For both TCR sequencing and RNA sequencing, RNA was extracted from PBMCs using TRIzol.

These records were also assigned to another study, of T cells in Graves' hyperthyroidism and ophthalmopathy.

Here the sequenced sample was peripheral blood mononuclear cells (PBMCs), taken at new diagnosis, from a patient treated with antithyroid drugs. The receptors were sampled from a woman aged 25 to 45 with Graves disease. Donor details come from another sample of the same person, matched by shared clones.

This clonotype was seen more than once but under ten times. The V gene is TRBV6-5, the J gene TRBJ1-1; a possible D gene is TRBD1 (6 bases). V was clipped by 2 bases and J by 6 bases, with 13 bases between them. The germline V gene encodes CDR1 MNHEY and CDR2 SVGAGI. This CDR3 has 14 residues. The CDR3 region has the DNA TGTGCCAGCAGTTACGGGGGGCGCGTCTCTGAAGCTTTCTTT. It specifies CASSYGGRVSEAFF.

Turning to this clonotype: The germline gene is not matched at one end of the junction; a read error may be the cause. The chain uses TRBV6-1 and TRBJ2-7, with 7 bases lining up with TRBD1. This CDR3 has 14 amino acids. Germline-derived CDR1 and CDR2 are MNHNS and SASEGT. This CDR3 reads CAGSPRDSSTEAFF. DNA of the CDR3: TGTGCCGGCAGTCCCCGGGACAGTAGCACTGAAGCTTTCTTC.

This clonotype was found many times. The chain employs TRBV6-1 and TRBJ1-4; D not certain. There are 14 residues in the CDR3. The V gene lost 5 bases and the J gene lost 7 bases, with 14 bases spanning the gap. Germline V gene lookup returns CDR1 MNHNS and CDR2 SASEGT. CDR3 bases: TGTGCCAGCAGTCAAAGGAAATGGGGTGAAAAACTGTTTTTT. Encoded protein: CASSQRKWGEKLFF.

This clonotype came up many times. V gene TRBV11-2 combines with J gene TRBJ2-1, with 10 nucleotides matching TRBD2. Trimming cost V 0 bases and J 7 bases; bases outside gene matches: 3. This CDR3 spans 15 amino acids. Germline V CDR1 and CDR2: SGHAT, FQNNGV. The CDR3 loop is CASSLDLLAGNEQFF. The CDR3 DNA sequence: TGTGCCAGCAGCTTAGATCTACTAGCGGGAAATGAGCAGTTCTTC.

This clonotype was recorded many times. The chain employs TRBV28 and TRBJ2-2; 9 bases are a match to TRBD2. The CDR3 sequence is 15 residues long. Looked up from germline, CDR1 is MDHEN and CDR2 is SYDVKM. Germline trimming cut 5 bases from V and 8 bases from J; bases unmatched to any gene: 9. In nucleotides, the CDR3 is TGTGCCAGCAGTCCTATAGCGGGAGCGATTGGGGAGCTGTTTTTT. Its protein is CASSPIAGAIGELFF.

This clonotype was counted many times. V and J are TRBV19 and TRBJ2-7, with 7 bases identical to TRBD2. The CDR3 runs 13 residues. V lost 9 bases and J lost 0; bases outside the gene matches: 5. Germline CDR1 reads LNHDA; CDR2 reads SQIVND (reference sequence). CDR3 region: CASRGVPSYEQYF. CDR3 in DNA: TGTGCCAGCCGGGGGGTCCCCTCCTACGAGCAGTACTTC.

The V gene is TRBV20-1, the J gene TRBJ2-7; 7 nucleotides line up with TRBD1. The germline CDR1 and CDR2 sequences are DFQATT and SNEGSKA (reference sequence). The CDR3 length is 12 residues. J was trimmed by 6 bases and V by 3 bases; bases with no gene match: 5. CDR3 in DNA: TGCAGTGCTAGGGCCGCAGGGGGCGAGCAGTACTTC. It yields the protein CSARAAGGEQYF.

In this sample, this clonotype turned up many times. This sequence joins TRBV11-2 and TRBJ1-1; no reliable D call. Trimming removed 2 bases at V and 6 bases at J, with 7 bases between. Germline V gene data show CDR1 as SGHAT and CDR2 as FQNNGV. This CDR3 has 12 amino acids. The CDR3 region has the DNA TGTGCCAGCAGCTTAAAAGGCGCTGAAGCTTTCTTT. This gives the protein CASSLKGAEAFF.